This T cell receptor (beta chain) stems from a study of control samples from healthy donors and cancer patients. V gave up 7 bases and J gave up 10 bases, with 14 bases separating them. There are 13 residues in the CDR3. Per germline, CDR1 ENHRY and CDR2 SYGVKD. Assay used: immunoSEQ multiplex PCR; TCRdb lists only in-frame clones, some missing. This sample yields roughly 170,000 clones, of which roughly 95% are seen a single time; roughly 3.9% belongs to the top ten. The origin of this receptor is a woman in her fifties or sixties in good health. Sequences were obtained from blood. The chain couples TRBV10-3 to TRBJ1-6, with TRBD1 as a possible D gene (6 bases). CDR3 protein: CAINPQGGSPLHF. CDR3 bases: TGTGCCATCAACCCCCAAGGGGGATCACCCCTCCACTTT.